These 8 T cell receptor beta chains were all obtained from the same sample, sequenced in a study of cytomegalovirus exposure and HLA in healthy donors (dated by TCRdb to about 2017). Preparation of the library involved the immunoSEQ multiplex PCR assay. A mixture of 60 forward primers for TCR Vbeta segments and 13 reverse primers for TCR Jbeta segments was used in the multiplex PCR. TCRdb obtained this table from immuneACCESS and retained in-frame rearrangements with V and J assigned. These tables miss some clones; where compared with another copy, unresolved V genes account for less than half of the shortfall, and the remainder is unexplained. This sample lists around 150,000 clones; 75% were detected once. The ten most abundant clones make up about 8% of the sample. The sample comprised PBMCs. These TCRs come from a middle-aged woman in good health and CMV-seropositive.

The rearrangement links TRBV18 to TRBJ2-3; TRBD2 matches at 8 bases. J lost 0 bases, V lost 0 bases, and 5 bases had no gene match. This CDR3 region has 17 residues. Germline assignment: CDR1 KGHSH and CDR2 LQKENI. CDR3 bases: TGTGCCAGCTCACCACCTATATCTAGCGGGAGCACAGATACGCAGTATTTT. Translation: CASSPPISSGSTDTQYF.

CDR3 in DNA: TGTGCCAGCAGAAGCCCCGGGAGTAGCAATCAGCCCCAGCATTTT. It specifies CASRSPGSSNQPQHF. V is TRBV6-6 and J is TRBJ1-5; D unresolved. Per germline, CDR1 MNHNY and CDR2 SVGAGI (reference sequence). The CDR3 covers 15 residues. V was pared by 6 bases and J by 0 bases, with 12 bases between.

J is TRBJ2-7 and V is TRBV28; tentatively, D is TRBD1 (6 bases). The CDR3 is 15 residues long. Germline values: CDR1 MDHEN, CDR2 SYDVKM. V was trimmed by 7 bases and J by 3 bases, leaving 19 bases between them. This CDR3 is CASTDTGFQDYEQYF. CDR3 DNA sequence: TGTGCCAGCACCGATACAGGGTTTCAAGACTACGAGCAGTACTTC.

The chain is built from TRBV6-5 and TRBJ1-5, with 9 bases identical to TRBD1. Germline V gene data show CDR1 as MNHEY and CDR2 as SVGAGI. With V trimmed by 5 bases and J by 6 bases, 8 bases remained unmatched. The CDR3 sequence is 15 residues long. The CDR3 protein is CASSVSGTGSQPQHF. DNA for the CDR3: TGTGCCAGCAGTGTCTCCGGGACAGGGAGTCAGCCCCAGCATTTT.

The chain recombines TRBV6-6 with TRBJ1-5; D is uncertain. V was cut by 0 bases and J by 0 bases, with 6 bases left in between. Germline lookup yields CDR1 MNHNY and CDR2 SVGAGI (reference sequence). The CDR3 spans 15 residues. CDR3 sequence reads: CASSYSPVSNQPQHF. CDR3 nucleotides: TGTGCCAGCAGTTACTCACCGGTTAGCAATCAGCCCCAGCATTTT.

The V and J genes are TRBV5-1 and TRBJ2-7; 12 nucleotides agree with TRBD2. Germline V gene data show CDR1 as SGHRS and CDR2 as YFSETQ. The CDR3 is 17 amino acids. Trimming took 3 bases from V and 3 from J; bases not matched to a gene: 10. The CDR3: CASSSQPSGRAIYEQYF. The CDR3 nucleotides read TGCGCCAGCAGCTCACAACCTAGCGGGAGGGCTATCTACGAGCAGTACTTC.

In this sample, this clone turned up once. The V gene is TRBV28, the J gene TRBJ1-5; tentative D call: TRBD1 (6 bases). V lost 4 bases and J 3 bases, leaving 10 bases between the germline ends. This CDR3 region has 14 residues. CDR1 MDHEN and CDR2 SYDVKM come from the germline V gene. The CDR3 DNA sequence: TGTGCCAGCAGTTCCGGACAGCTCAATCAGCCCCAGCATTTT. Residues: CASSSGQLNQPQHF.

The chain is built from TRBV28 and TRBJ1-5, with D tentatively TRBD1 (5 bases). The germline V gene has CDR1 MDHEN and CDR2 SYDVKM. The CDR3 totals 13 residues. V lost 8 bases and J 11 bases, leaving 19 bases between the germline ends. CDR3 bases: TGTGCCAGCCTTAGAGAGATGGGGCCAGCCCAGCATTTT. Protein: CASLREMGPAQHF.